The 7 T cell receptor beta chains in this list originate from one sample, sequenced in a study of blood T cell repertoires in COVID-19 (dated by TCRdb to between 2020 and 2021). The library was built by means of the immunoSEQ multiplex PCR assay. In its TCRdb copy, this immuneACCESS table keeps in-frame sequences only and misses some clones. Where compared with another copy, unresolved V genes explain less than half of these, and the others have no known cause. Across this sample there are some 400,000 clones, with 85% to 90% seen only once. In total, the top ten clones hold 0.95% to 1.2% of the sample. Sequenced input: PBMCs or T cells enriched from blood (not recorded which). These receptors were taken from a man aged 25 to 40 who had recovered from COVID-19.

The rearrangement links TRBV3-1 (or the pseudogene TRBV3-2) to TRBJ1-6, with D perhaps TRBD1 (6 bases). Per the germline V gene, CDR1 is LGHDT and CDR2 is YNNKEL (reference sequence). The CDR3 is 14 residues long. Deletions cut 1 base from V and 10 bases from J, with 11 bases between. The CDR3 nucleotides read TGTGCCAGCAGCCAAGGATCAGGGGACTCACCCCTCCACTTT. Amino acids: CASSQGSGDSPLHF.

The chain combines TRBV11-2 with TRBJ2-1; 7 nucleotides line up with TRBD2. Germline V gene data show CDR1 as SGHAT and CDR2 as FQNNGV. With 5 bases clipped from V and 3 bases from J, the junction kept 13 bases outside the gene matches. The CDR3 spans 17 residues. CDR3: CASSPAWGRAVYNEQFF. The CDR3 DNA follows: TGTGCCAGCAGCCCAGCGTGGGGGAGGGCCGTCTACAATGAGCAGTTCTTC.

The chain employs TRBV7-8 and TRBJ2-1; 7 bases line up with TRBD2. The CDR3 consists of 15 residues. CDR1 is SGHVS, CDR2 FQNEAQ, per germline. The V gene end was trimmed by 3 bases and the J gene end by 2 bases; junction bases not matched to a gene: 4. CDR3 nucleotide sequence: TGTGCCAGCAGCTTTGAGGGACTACCCTACAATGAGCAGTTCTTC. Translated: CASSFEGLPYNEQFF.

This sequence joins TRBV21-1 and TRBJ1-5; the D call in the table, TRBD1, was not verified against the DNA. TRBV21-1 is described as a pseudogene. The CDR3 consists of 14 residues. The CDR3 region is CASSNQGSNQPQHF. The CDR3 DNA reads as TGTGCCAGCAGCAACCAGGGTAGCAATCAGCCCCAGCATTTT.

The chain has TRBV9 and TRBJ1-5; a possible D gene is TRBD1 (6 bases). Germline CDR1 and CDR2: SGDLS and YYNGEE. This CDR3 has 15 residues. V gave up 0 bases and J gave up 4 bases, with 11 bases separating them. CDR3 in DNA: TGTGCCAGCAGCGTAGCTGGGACAAGGAATCAGCCCCAGCATTTT. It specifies CASSVAGTRNQPQHF. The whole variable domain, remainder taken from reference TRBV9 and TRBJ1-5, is DSGVTQTPKHLITATGQRVTLRCSPRSGDLSVYWYQQSLDQGLQFLIQYYNGEERAKGNILERFSAQQFPDLHSELNLSSLELGDSALYFCASSVAGTRNQPQHFGDGTRLSIL.

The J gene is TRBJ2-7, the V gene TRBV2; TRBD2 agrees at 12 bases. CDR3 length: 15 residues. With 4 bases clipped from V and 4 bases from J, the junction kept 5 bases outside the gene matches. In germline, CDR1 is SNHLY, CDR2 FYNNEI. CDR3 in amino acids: CASSVTSGSTYEQYF. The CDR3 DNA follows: TGTGCCAGCAGTGTGACTAGCGGGAGTACGTACGAGCAGTACTTC.

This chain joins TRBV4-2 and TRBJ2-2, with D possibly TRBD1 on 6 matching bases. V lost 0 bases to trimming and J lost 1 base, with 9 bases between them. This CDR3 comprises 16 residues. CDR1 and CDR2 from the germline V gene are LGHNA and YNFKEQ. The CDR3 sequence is CASSQDGRGNTGELFF. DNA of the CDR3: TGTGCCAGCAGCCAAGATGGCAGGGGGAACACCGGGGAGCTGTTTTTT.